This TCR beta chain emerged from a study of shared clonotypes between healthy human individuals. Nashville, Tennessee was home to all donors, each a Caucasian adult. As regards this clone: No antigen is known for it.

General study points: It was only blood that was sampled, and tissue repertoires likely differ.

Sequencing used immunoSEQ multiplex PCR; TCRdb keeps in-frame clones, though not all of them. The sample records roughly 760,000 clones, around two thirds being singletons. In germline, CDR1 is SNHLY, CDR2 FYNNEI. This CDR3 is 16 amino acids long. Trimming took off 9 bases at V and 0 bases at J, with 18 bases between the two ends. This sequence joins TRBV2 and TRBJ1-3, with D uncertain. The receptor's source is a woman aged 25 to 39 in good health. What was sequenced was memory CD4+ T cells sorted from blood. Stated subset: CD45RA-negative fraction. The CDR3 here is CARSLGRFGSGNTIYF. In DNA, the CDR3 is TGTGCCAGATCCTTAGGTAGATTTGGCTCTGGAAACACCATATATTTT.